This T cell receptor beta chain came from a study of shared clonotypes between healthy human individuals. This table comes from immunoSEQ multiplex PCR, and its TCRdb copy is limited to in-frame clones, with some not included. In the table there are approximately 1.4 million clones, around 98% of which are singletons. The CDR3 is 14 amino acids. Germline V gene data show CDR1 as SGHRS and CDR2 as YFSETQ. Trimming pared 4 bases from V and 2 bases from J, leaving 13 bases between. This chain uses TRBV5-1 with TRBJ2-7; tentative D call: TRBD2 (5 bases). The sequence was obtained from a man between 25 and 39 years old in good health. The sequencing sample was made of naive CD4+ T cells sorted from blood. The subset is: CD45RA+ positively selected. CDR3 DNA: TGCGCCAGCAGCAAAGGACCGACTACCTACGAGCAGTACTTC. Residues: CASSKGPTTYEQYF.